The 29 T cell receptor beta chains given below trace back to one sample, sequenced in a study of cytomegalovirus exposure and HLA in healthy donors. PCR used 60 Vbeta primers and 13 Jbeta primers. Using immunoSEQ multiplex PCR, the repertoire was profiled, and TCRdb retains in-frame clones only, with some absent. The profile shows 100,000 to 120,000 clones, roughly three quarters of them singletons. Material for sequencing was PBMCs. These receptors originate from a young man in good health and CMV-seronegative.

The V and J genes are TRBV6-1 and TRBJ2-7; 7 bases align to TRBD1. Germline CDR1 and CDR2: MNHNS and SASEGT. CDR3 length: 14 residues. The junction had 12 bases not matched to a gene; V was cut back by 8 bases and J by 5 bases. CDR3 bases: TGTGCCAGCGCTACACAGGGGATCATCGACGAGCAGTACTTC. Its protein product is CASATQGIIDEQYF.

V gene TRBV10-3 combines with J gene TRBJ2-1; D perhaps matches TRBD2 (6 bases). V was cut by 0 bases and J by 0 bases, with 12 bases left in between. The CDR3 runs 17 residues. Germline V gene lookup returns CDR1 ENHRY and CDR2 SYGVKD. This CDR3 is CAISESGAGSSYNEQFF. The CDR3 DNA reads as TGTGCCATCAGTGAGTCAGGAGCGGGCAGCTCCTACAATGAGCAGTTCTTC.

The chain carries TRBV28 and TRBJ2-7; D ambiguous. V dropped 1 base and J dropped 7 bases, with 5 bases sitting between them. The CDR3 spans 11 residues. The germline gives CDR1 MDHEN, CDR2 SYDVKM. The CDR3 DNA is TGTGCCAGCAGTTTATCTGAGGAGCAGTACTTC. Amino acid sequence: CASSLSEEQYF.

V and J are TRBV5-1 and TRBJ2-3; TRBD1 aligns across 7 bases. Germline V gene lookup returns CDR1 SGHRS and CDR2 YFSETQ. After removal of 2 bases from V and 4 bases from J, the junction contained 7 bases not matched to a gene. This CDR3 region has 15 residues. As DNA, the CDR3 is TGCGCCAGCAGCTTTCTAGGGGGCGAGGCAGATACGCAGTATTTT. It yields the protein CASSFLGGEADTQYF.

This clone was seen a few times. The chain joins TRBV27 to TRBJ2-7, with 13 positions matching TRBD2. This CDR3 is built from 18 residues. Germline CDR1 reads MNHEY; CDR2 reads SMNVEV (reference sequence). V was clipped by 4 bases and J by 4 bases; unmatched bases: 13. CDR3 amino acids: CASSSPFRLAGGGYEQYF. The CDR3, as DNA: TGTGCCAGCAGTTCGCCCTTCCGACTAGCGGGAGGAGGGTACGAGCAGTACTTC.

A word on this clone: A read error may account for a junction end that differs from germline. The chain couples TRBV27 to TRBJ2-7; 7 bases line up with TRBD2. Germline CDR1 is MNHEY and CDR2 is SMNVEV (reference sequence). The CDR3 is made up of 15 amino acids. The CDR3 DNA reads as TGTGCCGGCAGCACGGGGGGAGGCGAGTCCTACGAGCAGTACTTC. It encodes CAGSTGGGESYEQYF.

The V and J genes are TRBV30 and TRBJ1-2; 9 positions agree with TRBD1. Per germline, CDR1 GTSNPN and CDR2 SVGIG (reference sequence). The CDR3 totals 14 residues. After removal of 1 base from V and 4 bases from J, the junction contained 4 bases not matched to a gene. The CDR3 bases are TGTGCCTGGAGTGCCGGGGACAGGGTCTATGGCTACACCTTC. This gives the protein CAWSAGDRVYGYTF. The whole variable domain, filled in from reference TRBV30 and TRBJ1-2, reads SQTIHQWPATLVQPVGSPLSLECTVEGTSNPNLYWYRQAAGRGLQLLFYSVGIGQISSEVPQNLSASRPQDRQFILSSKKLLLSDSGFYLCAWSAGDRVYGYTFGSGTRLTVV.

Within the sample, this clone is medium-sized. The chain links TRBV5-4 to TRBJ2-7; 10 bases fit TRBD1. V lost 0 bases to trimming and J lost 6 bases; unmatched junction nucleotides: 3. This CDR3 is built from 14 residues. Germline CDR1 and CDR2: SGHNT and YYREEE (reference sequence). CDR3 region: CASSLGGQGSEQYF. The DNA for the CDR3 is TGTGCCAGCAGCTTGGGGGGACAGGGGAGCGAGCAGTACTTC.

This chain uses TRBV6-1 with TRBJ2-1; a possible D gene is TRBD2 (6 bases). This CDR3 has 16 residues. The V gene's germline CDR1 is MNHNS and CDR2 SASEGT. Trimming shortened V by 2 bases and J by 0 bases, and 11 bases separated the two germline ends. The CDR3 DNA is TGTGCCAGCAGTGAATTAGCGGCAAGCTCCTACAATGAGCAGTTCTTC. Translating gives CASSELAASSYNEQFF.

On this clone: This specimen includes other DNA sequences encoding the same CDR3. The V call is TRBV7-9, the J call TRBJ1-3; D unresolved. CDR1 is SEHNR and CDR2 is FQNEAQ in the germline V gene (reference sequence). V was pared by 5 bases and J by 0 bases, with 5 bases between. This CDR3 contains 13 residues. The CDR3 DNA follows: TGTGCCAGCAGCCCCAGCTCTGGAAACACCATATATTTT. It is translated as CASSPSSGNTIYF.

The J gene is TRBJ2-3, the V gene TRBV4-2, with 9 nucleotides matching TRBD2. V shed 0 bases, J shed 2 bases, and the junction held 3 bases outside the gene matches. CDR1 is LGHNA and CDR2 is YNFKEQ in the germline V gene. The CDR3 runs 16 residues. CDR3 region: CASSQEAGGNTDTQYF. CDR3 nucleotide sequence: TGTGCCAGCAGCCAAGAAGCGGGAGGCAACACAGATACGCAGTATTTT.

This CDR3 is CASSTRKGGWSEKLFF. The CDR3 bases are TGTGCCAGCAGCACCCGTAAAGGGGGTTGGAGTGAAAAACTGTTTTTT. The V call is TRBV28, the J call TRBJ1-4; D might be TRBD1 (6 bases). V was pared by 6 bases and J by 7 bases, with 21 bases between. This CDR3 is 16 amino acids long. The germline V gene encodes CDR1 MDHEN and CDR2 SYDVKM.

V gene TRBV5-1 combines with J gene TRBJ2-1; the D gene is possibly TRBD1 (5 bases). This CDR3 region has 14 residues. CDR1 is SGHRS and CDR2 is YFSETQ in the germline V gene. The ends were cut back, 0 bases at V and 8 bases at J, with 12 bases in the middle. CDR3: CASSLGQGEDEQFF. The CDR3 DNA follows: TGCGCCAGCAGCTTGGGTCAGGGTGAGGATGAGCAGTTCTTC.

A few counts support this clone. The same CDR3 also results from other DNA sequences found in this sample. The V gene is TRBV7-9, the J gene TRBJ1-2; 11 bases fit TRBD1. Germline values: CDR1 SEHNR, CDR2 FQNEAQ (reference sequence). Trimming took 5 bases from V and 3 from J; bases not matched to a gene: 2. The CDR3 runs to 14 residues. CDR3 in DNA: TGTGCCAGCAGCCTGGGACAGGGGGACTATGGCTACACCTTC. Amino acids: CASSLGQGDYGYTF.

The rearrangement uses TRBV5-4 and TRBJ2-5; D perhaps matches TRBD1 (5 bases). Germline loops: CDR1 SGHNT, CDR2 YYREEE (reference sequence). The CDR3 consists of 14 residues. The V end was cut by 1 base, the J end by 4 bases, with 11 bases between. In DNA, the CDR3 is TGTGCCAGCAGCTTGTCCCATAGGGGAGAGACCCAGTACTTC. It yields the protein CASSLSHRGETQYF.

The CDR3 DNA sequence: TGCGCCAGCAGCTTATGGACTAGCGGTCGGACTAGGGAGACCCAGTACTTC. Encoded protein: CASSLWTSGRTRETQYF. The V and J genes are TRBV5-1 and TRBJ2-5; 10 nucleotides match TRBD2. The ends lost 2 bases at V and 5 bases at J; junction bases unmatched: 12. The CDR3 runs to 17 residues. Germline CDR1 reads SGHRS; CDR2 reads YFSETQ.

The chain couples TRBV13 to TRBJ2-7, with D maybe TRBD2 (6 bases). This CDR3 contains 14 residues. From germline, CDR1 is PRHDT and CDR2 FYEKMQ (reference sequence). Trimming pared 5 bases from V and 2 bases from J, leaving 13 bases between. The CDR3 loop is CASSPGWGAYEQYF. CDR3 nucleotides: TGTGCCAGCAGCCCCGGTTGGGGGGCCTACGAGCAGTACTTC.

The chain combines TRBV18 with TRBJ2-5; 12 bases map to TRBD2. V trimming: 3 bases; J trimming: 5 bases; junction bases outside the gene matches: 10. From germline, CDR1 is KGHSH and CDR2 LQKENI. The CDR3 runs 17 residues. The CDR3 DNA follows: TGTGCCAGCTCACCCTACCCCAAAACTAGCGGGAGGGAGACCCAGTACTTC. This translates into CASSPYPKTSGRETQYF. Full variable domain (remainder filled in from reference TRBV18 and TRBJ2-5): NAGVMQNPRHLVRRRGQEARLRCSPMKGHSHVYWYRQLPEEGLKFMVYLQKENIIDESGMPKERFSAEFPKEGPSILRIQQVVRGDSAAYFCASSPYPKTSGRETQYFGPGTRLLVL.

V gene TRBV15 combines with J gene TRBJ1-4; weak D call: TRBD1 (5 bases). The germline CDR1 and CDR2 sequences are LNHNV and YYDKDF (reference sequence). Trimming stripped 1 base from V and 8 bases from J, with 17 bases between. CDR3 length equals 16 residues. In DNA, the CDR3 is TGTGCCACCAGCAGAGGACCGGGACTGGCCACCGAAAAACTGTTTTTT. It yields the protein CATSRGPGLATEKLFF.

The chain joins TRBV18 to TRBJ2-5, with TRBD1 matching 8 bases. The V gene's germline CDR1 is KGHSH and CDR2 LQKENI. The CDR3 loop spans 14 amino acids. V was clipped by 3 bases and J by 5 bases; unmatched bases: 5. The CDR3 loop reads CASSPWTGSETQYF. The CDR3 DNA follows: TGTGCCAGCTCACCCTGGACAGGGAGCGAGACCCAGTACTTC.

Comments on this clone: Other DNA sequences from this sample encode an identical CDR3 as well. The chain links TRBV5-1 to TRBJ2-5; 11 nucleotides align to TRBD2. CDR1 is SGHRS and CDR2 is YFSETQ in the germline V gene. This CDR3 has 16 amino acids. V lost 9 bases and J lost 0; bases outside the gene matches: 10. The chain's CDR3 is CATSSGRTAYQETQYF. In DNA form, the CDR3 reads TGCGCCACTTCTAGCGGGAGGACCGCGTACCAAGAGACCCAGTACTTC.

The genes are TRBV7-2 and TRBJ2-1, with 8 bases matching TRBD1. Germline CDR1 and CDR2: SGHTA and FQGNSA. The V gene end was trimmed by 5 bases and the J gene end by 4 bases; junction bases not matched to a gene: 19. This CDR3 has 19 residues. The CDR3 here is CASSLGRTGWRAGYNEQFF. The CDR3 DNA follows: TGTGCCAGCAGCCTCGGGCGGACAGGGTGGCGCGCTGGATACAATGAGCAGTTCTTC.

V and J are TRBV6-6 and TRBJ2-2; 12 bases match TRBD1. This CDR3 contains 16 residues. J gave up 6 bases and V 5 bases, and 7 bases lay outside the gene matches. Germline V gene lookup returns CDR1 MNHNY and CDR2 SVGAGI (reference sequence). CDR3 DNA sequence: TGTGCCAGCAGTCAGCCGGGACAGGGGGCCTCCGGGGAGCTGTTTTTT. It encodes CASSQPGQGASGELFF.

This clone was observed once. The J gene is TRBJ2-4, the V gene TRBV7-2; a possible D gene is TRBD1 (5 bases). Looked up from germline, CDR1 is SGHTA and CDR2 is FQGNSA. The CDR3 has 15 residues. V was shortened by 6 bases and J by 0 bases, with 12 bases between the two germline ends. This CDR3 is CASRTQGVAKNIQYF. CDR3 in DNA: TGTGCCAGCAGGACCCAAGGGGTAGCCAAAAACATTCAGTACTTC. Filled out from reference TRBV7-2 and TRBJ2-4, the complete variable domain reads GAGVSQSPSNKVTEKGKDVELRCDPISGHTALYWYRQSLGQGLEFLIYFQGNSAPDKSGLPSDRFSAERTGGSVSTLTIQRTQQEDSAVYLCASRTQGVAKNIQYFGAGTRLSVL.

The gene calls are TRBV4-3 and TRBJ1-2; D is undetermined. This CDR3 is built from 12 residues. In germline, CDR1 is LGHNA, CDR2 YSLEER. Trimming cost V 4 bases and J 6 bases, with 9 bases left between them. This CDR3 reads CASSPPGNGYTF. In DNA form, the CDR3 reads TGCGCCAGCAGCCCGCCGGGAAATGGCTACACCTTC.

This clone came up once. CDR3: CATSRDNSYEQYF. CDR3 coding DNA: TGTGCTACTTCTCGGGACAACTCCTACGAGCAGTACTTC. The chain carries TRBV12-5 and TRBJ2-7; D perhaps matches TRBD1 (6 bases). Germline V gene sequence: CDR1 LGHNT, CDR2 FRNRAP. Trimming pared 10 bases from V and 0 bases from J, leaving 13 bases between. CDR3 length equals 13 residues.

CDR3 coding DNA: TGCGCCAGCAGCCGGGGGACTAGCGGGGCCTACGAGCAGTACTTC. Its protein product is CASSRGTSGAYEQYF. This chain uses TRBV4-3 with TRBJ2-7, with 13 bases matching TRBD2. Germline CDR1 is LGHNA and CDR2 is YSLEER. This CDR3 comprises 15 residues. V gave up 4 bases and J gave up 2 bases; unmatched junction bases: 2.

The V gene is TRBV6-4, the J gene TRBJ1-1; D possibly corresponds to TRBD1 (5 bases). V lost 6 bases and J 10 bases, leaving 21 bases between the germline ends. There are 14 residues in the CDR3. Germline CDR1 is MRHNA and CDR2 is SNTAGT. The CDR3 DNA reads as TGTGCCAGCAGAGATGAACAGGAAGTACTCGTAGCTTTCTTT. Protein: CASRDEQEVLVAFF.

The genes are TRBV7-2 and TRBJ2-3; D remains unclear. Trimming pared 3 bases from V and 0 bases from J, leaving 10 bases between. Germline V CDR1 and CDR2: SGHTA, FQGNSA. The CDR3 length is 15 residues. CDR3 in amino acids: CASSFSGISTDTQYF. Here the CDR3 DNA reads TGTGCCAGCAGCTTCTCAGGCATTAGCACAGATACGCAGTATTTT.